This is a list of T cell receptor beta chains from one sample in a study of long-term antiretroviral therapy in people with HIV. Generated by immunoSEQ multiplex PCR, the TCRdb table keeps only in-frame clones and is missing some. The table records roughly 19,000 clones, approximately 86% of them present only once. The source was unsorted PBMCs, collected 2.4 years after starting antiretroviral therapy. The origin of the receptors is a man in his forties with HIV. The CDR3 runs from the conserved cysteine through the conserved F or W. Fields, in order: V gene, D gene, clone size, J gene, CDR3 protein, CDR3 DNA. D genes are given only for firm matches. The size field is filled for only some rows; it gives once, few, many or a size class.

TRBV5-4	NA	NA	TRBJ2-1	CASSLVTGTFNEQFF	TGTGCCAGCAGCTTGGTTACAGGGACCTTCAATGAGCAGTTCTTC
TRBV6-6	TRBD2	NA	TRBJ2-1	CASSDGLAGAGEQFF	TGTGCCAGCAGTGACGGACTAGCGGGAGCTGGTGAGCAGTTCTTC
TRBV15	NA	NA	TRBJ2-5	CATSRDLGETQYF	TGTGCCACCAGCAGAGATCTAGGAGAGACCCAGTACTTC
TRBV5-1	NA	NA	TRBJ2-7	CASSVNGGSLSPAEQYF	TGCGCCAGCAGCGTGAATGGTGGCAGCCTGTCCCCAGCCGAGCAGTACTTC
TRBV6-1	NA	NA	TRBJ2-3	CASSGWRDTQYF	TGTGCCAGCAGTGGATGGAGAGATACGCAGTATTTT
TRBV9	NA	NA	TRBJ2-7	CASSPWDATYEQYF	TGTGCCAGCAGCCCATGGGACGCCACCTACGAGCAGTACTTC
TRBV19	NA	NA	TRBJ1-6	CASSIGNYNSPLHF	TGTGCCAGTAGTATCGGCAACTATAATTCACCCCTCCACTTT
TRBV18	TRBD1	NA	TRBJ2-4	CASSPGQGKSQYF	TGTGCCAGCTCACCGGGACAGGGCAAGAGTCAGTACTTC
TRBV11-3	NA	few	TRBJ2-1	CASSLNRATYNEQFF	TGTGCCAGCAGCTTAAACAGGGCAACCTACAATGAGCAGTTCTTC
TRBV7-9	NA	few	TRBJ2-7	CASNPELEKEQYF	TGTGCCAGCAACCCGGAGCTCGAGAAAGAGCAGTACTTC
TRBV19	NA	NA	TRBJ1-3	CASRPPGSGNTIYF	TGTGCCAGTAGACCCCCCGGCTCTGGAAACACCATATATTTT
TRBV5-1	TRBD1	NA	TRBJ2-5	CASSSGTGGYQETQYF	TGCGCCAGCAGCTCCGGGACAGGGGGTTACCAAGAGACCCAGTACTTC
TRBV6-1	NA	NA	TRBJ1-1	CASRNGMQAFF	TGTGCCAGCAGGAATGGGATGCAAGCTTTCTTT
TRBV5-1	TRBD2	NA	TRBJ2-3	CASSLYGLAGKMSSTDTQYF	TGCGCCAGCAGCTTGTACGGACTAGCGGGTAAAATGTCTAGCACAGATACGCAGTATTTT
TRBV19	NA	NA	TRBJ1-1	CASSIKRTVTEAFF	TGTGCCAGTAGTATAAAGCGGACAGTTACTGAAGCTTTCTTT
TRBV27	TRBD2	NA	TRBJ2-7	CATRTSGSYEQYF	TGTGCCACCAGGACTAGCGGGAGCTACGAGCAGTACTTC
TRBV5-8	NA	once	TRBJ1-5	CASSLGLQPQHF	TGTGCCAGCAGCTTGGGTTTGCAGCCCCAGCATTTT
TRBV28	NA	NA	TRBJ2-7	CASSVGGPSYEQYF	TGTGCCAGCTCCGTAGGGGGTCCCTCCTACGAGCAGTACTTC
TRBV5-1	NA	NA	TRBJ1-2	CASSLGAYGYTF	TGCGCCAGCAGCTTAGGGGCCTATGGCTACACCTTC
TRBV19	NA	NA	TRBJ2-7	CASSAGPGYEQYF	TGTGCCAGTAGCGCGGGGCCTGGCTACGAGCAGTACTTC
TRBV6-6	NA	NA	TRBJ2-7	CASSSQGFSSYEQYF	TGTGCCAGCAGTTCACAGGGCTTTAGCTCCTACGAGCAGTACTTC
TRBV4-3	NA	NA	TRBJ2-7	CASSQSDGSYEQYF	TGCGCCAGCAGCCAATCAGACGGATCCTACGAGCAGTACTTC
TRBV7-3	NA	NA	TRBJ2-3	CASSRGRTDTQYF	TGTGCCAGCAGCCGGGGGCGCACAGATACGCAGTATTTT
TRBV6-5	TRBD2	NA	TRBJ2-1	CASSPSGGYEQFF	TGTGCCAGCAGCCCGAGCGGGGGTTATGAGCAGTTCTTC
TRBV29-1	NA	NA	TRBJ2-2	CSVEDAGTGELFF	TGCAGCGTTGAAGATGCTGGCACCGGGGAGCTGTTTTTT
TRBV6-6	NA	NA	TRBJ1-2	CASSTGTYGYTF	TGTGCCAGCAGTACGGGGACATATGGCTACACCTTC
TRBV28	TRBD1	NA	TRBJ2-7	CASSREGGWYEQYF	TGTGCCAGCAGCAGGGAAGGGGGCTGGTACGAGCAGTACTTC
TRBV6-5	NA	NA	TRBJ1-2	CASSLDGANYGYTF	TGTGCCAGCAGTCTGGACGGAGCTAACTATGGCTACACCTTC
TRBV7-6	NA	few	TRBJ2-1	CASSPGLPDSQFF	TGTGCCAGCAGCCCGGGACTCCCAGATTCTCAGTTCTTC
TRBV9	NA	NA	TRBJ2-1	CASSAGVGGEQFF	TGTGCCAGCAGCGCAGGGGTAGGGGGTGAGCAGTTCTTC
TRBV5-8	NA	NA	TRBJ2-1	CASSWAYNEQFF	TGTGCCAGCAGCTGGGCCTACAATGAGCAGTTCTTC
TRBV28	TRBD1	NA	TRBJ1-2	CATDRVSYGYTF	TGTGCCACCGACAGGGTGTCCTATGGCTACACCTTC
TRBV12-1	NA	NA	TRBJ2-7	CASSQRTTAYEQYF	TGTGCCAGCAGCCAAAGGACAACCGCCTACGAGCAGTACTTC
TRBV19	TRBD1	NA	TRBJ1-1	CASSADRGSPGNTEAFF	TGTGCCAGTAGTGCTGACAGGGGGTCGCCCGGGAACACTGAAGCTTTCTTT
TRBV21-1	NA	NA	TRBJ2-3	CASSKLLTSTLDTQYF	TGTGCCAGCAGCAAGCTTCTGACTAGCACCTTAGATACGCAGTATTTT
TRBV27	TRBD1	NA	TRBJ1-2	CASSPYPGQGGNGYTF	TGTGCCAGCAGTCCCTATCCCGGACAGGGAGGGAATGGCTACACCTTC
TRBV5-6	TRBD1	NA	TRBJ1-1	CASSLVGQGMKEAFF	TGTGCCAGCAGCTTGGTGGGACAGGGGATGAAGGAAGCTTTCTTT
TRBV7-9	NA	few	TRBJ2-7	CASSFSESSYEQYF	TGTGCCAGCAGCTTTTCCGAGAGCTCCTACGAGCAGTACTTC
TRBV28	TRBD1	NA	TRBJ1-5	CASRSSGTGYSNQPQHF	TGTGCCAGCAGATCCTCCGGGACAGGGTATAGCAATCAGCCCCAGCATTTT
TRBV5-5	NA	NA	TRBJ2-7	CASSGQGVLSYEQYF	TGTGCCAGCAGCGGGCAGGGTGTCCTCTCCTACGAGCAGTACTTC
TRBV13	TRBD2	NA	TRBJ2-3	CASSPPGGRTDTQYF	TGTGCCAGCAGCCCCCCGGGGGGGCGCACAGATACGCAGTATTTT